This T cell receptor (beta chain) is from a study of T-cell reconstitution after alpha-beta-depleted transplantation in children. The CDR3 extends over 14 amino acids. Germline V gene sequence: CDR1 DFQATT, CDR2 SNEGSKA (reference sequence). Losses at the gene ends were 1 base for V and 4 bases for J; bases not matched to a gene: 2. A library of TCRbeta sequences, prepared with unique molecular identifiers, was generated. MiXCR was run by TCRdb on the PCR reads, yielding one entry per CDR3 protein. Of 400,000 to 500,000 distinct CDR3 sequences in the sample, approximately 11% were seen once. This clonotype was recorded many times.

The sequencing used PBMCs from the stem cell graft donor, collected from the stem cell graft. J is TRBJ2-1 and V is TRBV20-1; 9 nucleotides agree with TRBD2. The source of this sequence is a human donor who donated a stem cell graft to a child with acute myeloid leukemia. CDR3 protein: CSARASGVYNEQFF. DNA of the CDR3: TGCAGTGCTAGAGCTAGCGGGGTTTACAATGAGCAGTTCTTC.